This entry lists 24 T cell receptor beta chains sequenced from one sample in a study of beta chain features in type 1 diabetes. Reverse transcription of all isolated RNA meant that expressed TCRB transcripts were sequenced. Here immunoSEQ multiplex PCR was the method, and the copy in TCRdb shows in-frame clones only, minus some. The sample consists of roughly 310,000 clones, approximately 9.9% of them appearing once. The sequencing sample was made of naive CD4+ T cells from blood. Receptors were obtained from a woman in her thirties in good health.

The V and J genes are TRBV13 and TRBJ1-2, with a possible D match to TRBD1 (6 bases). Per germline, CDR1 PRHDT and CDR2 FYEKMQ (reference sequence). CDR3 length equals 14 residues. Deletions cut 0 bases from V and 4 bases from J, with 9 bases between. CDR3 DNA sequence: TGTGCCAGCAGCTTAGGTCGGGACATCTATGGCTACACCTTC. This translates into CASSLGRDIYGYTF. The entire variable domain, with the rest obtained from reference TRBV13 and TRBJ1-2, is as follows: AAGVIQSPRHLIKEKRETATLKCYPIPRHDTVYWYQQGPGQDPQFLISFYEKMQSDKGSIPDRFSAQQFSDYHSELNMSSLELGDSALYFCASSLGRDIYGYTFGSGTRLTVV.

This clone has only a few counts. The chain combines TRBV9 with TRBJ2-2, with 10 nucleotides matching TRBD2. The CDR3 consists of 16 residues. Trimming took 4 bases from V and 6 from J; bases not matched to a gene: 9. In germline, CDR1 is SGDLS, CDR2 YYNGEE. In nucleotides, the CDR3 is TGTGCCAGCAGCCAAGGGACTAGCGCCCGGTCCGGGGAGCTGTTTTTT. Translating it yields CASSQGTSARSGELFF. The full variable domain, its missing parts supplied by reference TRBV9 and TRBJ2-2, is DSGVTQTPKHLITATGQRVTLRCSPRSGDLSVYWYQQSLDQGLQFLIQYYNGEERAKGNILERFSAQQFPDLHSELNLSSLELGDSALYFCASSQGTSARSGELFFGEGSRLTVL.

This clone turned up a few times. The chain uses TRBV7-2 and TRBJ1-5; 7 positions agree with TRBD1. Germline V gene sequence: CDR1 SGHTA, CDR2 FQGNSA. J gave up 4 bases and V 5 bases, and 2 bases lay outside the gene matches. The CDR3 runs 13 residues. Here the CDR3 DNA reads TGTGCCAGCAGCCAGGGACAGAATCAGCCCCAGCATTTT. It translates to CASSQGQNQPQHF.

This clone has only one observation. The chain is built from TRBV11-2 and TRBJ1-5, with no clear D. The CDR3 consists of 13 residues. Germline CDR1 SGHAT, CDR2 FQNNGV. V was cut by 3 bases and J by 5 bases, with 8 bases left in between. The CDR3 loop reads CASSFREDQPQHF. CDR3 nucleotide sequence: TGTGCCAGCAGCTTCCGCGAGGATCAGCCCCAGCATTTT.

This clone was observed a few times. This sequence joins TRBV2 and TRBJ1-5; 8 bases are shared with TRBD1. Germline CDR1 SNHLY, CDR2 FYNNEI. The length of the CDR3 is 15 residues. Trimming at V came to 2 bases and at J to 7 bases, leaving 7 bases not matched to a gene. CDR3 nucleotide sequence: TGTGCCAGCAGTGAACAGACAGGGGCCAGACAGCCCCAGCATTTT. It codes for CASSEQTGARQPQHF.

V is TRBV18 and J is TRBJ1-2; maybe TRBD1 (5 bases). Germline V gene sequence: CDR1 KGHSH, CDR2 LQKENI. There are 14 residues in the CDR3. V was clipped by 3 bases and J by 4 bases, with 12 bases between them. As DNA, the CDR3 is TGTGCCAGCTCACCGGCCAGGGATAGCTATGGCTACACCTTC. Residues: CASSPARDSYGYTF.

This chain joins TRBV5-1 and TRBJ2-1, with 10 bases matching TRBD2. Germline loops: CDR1 SGHRS, CDR2 YFSETQ. The CDR3 consists of 20 residues. V lost 0 bases to trimming and J lost 4 bases; unmatched junction nucleotides: 16. CDR3 in amino acids: CASSLVLAGVSVLGYNEQFF. The DNA for the CDR3 is TGCGCCAGCAGCTTGGTTCTAGCGGGAGTAAGTGTTCTGGGTTACAATGAGCAGTTCTTC.

The CDR3 reads CASSLAPLGTQYF. The CDR3 DNA reads as TGTGCCAGCAGTTTGGCCCCCCTTGGGACCCAGTACTTC. The V and J genes are TRBV28 and TRBJ2-5; unclear D gene. V lost 3 bases and J lost 7, with 12 bases in between. Looked up from germline, CDR1 is MDHEN and CDR2 is SYDVKM. This CDR3 region has 13 residues.

The J gene is TRBJ2-5, the V gene TRBV14; D may be TRBD1 (6 bases). Germline V gives CDR1 SGHDN, CDR2 FVKESK. The V end was cut by 1 base, the J end by 1 base, with 10 bases between. The CDR3 extends over 15 amino acids. The CDR3 DNA sequence: TGTGCCAGCAGCCAAGGCAGGGGACCCCAAGAGACCCAGTACTTC. Amino acid sequence: CASSQGRGPQETQYF.

This clone was recorded a few times. The rearrangement joins TRBV28 to TRBJ2-4, with TRBD1 matching 7 bases. Germline-derived CDR1 and CDR2 are MDHEN and SYDVKM. There are 14 residues in the CDR3. Trimming cost V 5 bases and J 7 bases; bases outside gene matches: 8. CDR3 nucleotide sequence: TGTGCCAGCAGTCTTGGCCCGGGACAGAACATTCAGTACTTC. It codes for CASSLGPGQNIQYF.

The chain joins TRBV6-6 to TRBJ1-2, with 9 bases identical to TRBD1. CDR1 MNHNY and CDR2 SVGAGI come from the germline V gene (reference sequence). V gave up 6 bases and J gave up 3 bases; unmatched junction bases: 8. The CDR3 runs 15 residues. The CDR3 region is CASSRTGEGDYGYTF. The CDR3 DNA reads TGTGCCAGCAGCCGGACAGGGGAGGGTGACTATGGCTACACCTTC.

This chain joins TRBV7-2 and TRBJ2-3; TRBD1 aligns across 11 bases. Germline V lookup: CDR1 SGHTA, CDR2 FQGNSA. V lost 5 bases and J lost 2; bases outside the gene matches: 3. The CDR3 has 15 amino acids. The CDR3, as DNA: TGTGCCAGCAGCAAGGGACAGGGGGACACAGATACGCAGTATTTT. Its protein product is CASSKGQGDTDTQYF.

J is TRBJ2-3 and V is TRBV5-1; D not resolved. CDR1 is SGHRS, CDR2 YFSETQ, per germline. The CDR3 totals 14 residues. The V and J ends lost 0 bases and 4 bases respectively, with 9 bases between them. CDR3 sequence reads: CASSLESQADTQYF. The CDR3 bases are TGCGCCAGCAGCTTGGAGTCCCAGGCAGATACGCAGTATTTT.

This clone was picked up a small number of times. The J gene is TRBJ2-5, the V gene TRBV5-1; 10 nucleotides align to TRBD1. Looked up from germline, CDR1 is SGHRS and CDR2 is YFSETQ. The J segment lost 5 bases and the V segment lost 4 bases, leaving 5 bases of the junction unmatched. This CDR3 region has 14 residues. The CDR3 reads CASSPGTGEETQYF. As DNA, the CDR3 is TGCGCCAGCAGCCCTGGGACAGGGGAGGAGACCCAGTACTTC.

This clone occurred a few times. V gene TRBV29-1 combines with J gene TRBJ1-2; TRBD1 matches at 8 bases. Per the germline V gene, CDR1 is SQVTM and CDR2 is ANQGSEA. V shed 6 bases, J shed 4 bases, and the junction held 13 bases outside the gene matches. The CDR3 extends over 15 amino acids. As DNA, the CDR3 is TGCAGCGTCGACATGACAGGGGAGGGGAGCTATGGCTACACCTTC. Translation gives CSVDMTGEGSYGYTF.

As for this clone: This sample also contains other DNA sequences that code for the same CDR3. The rearrangement links TRBV18 to TRBJ2-5, with D perhaps matching TRBD1 (6 bases). CDR1 is KGHSH, CDR2 LQKENI, per germline. The CDR3 contains 13 residues. Trimming pared 3 bases from V and 3 bases from J, leaving 8 bases between. The CDR3: CASSPGQEETQYF. The CDR3 DNA reads TGTGCCAGCTCACCGGGACAAGAAGAGACCCAGTACTTC.

This chain connects TRBV9 to TRBJ2-1; D unresolved. Germline assignment: CDR1 SGDLS and CDR2 YYNGEE. The CDR3 loop spans 15 amino acids. V was trimmed by 0 bases and J by 2 bases, leaving 9 bases between them. CDR3 bases: TGTGCCAGCAGCGTAGCTGAGGCGGCCTACAATGAGCAGTTCTTC. Translation gives CASSVAEAAYNEQFF.

This chain joins TRBV5-1 and TRBJ2-7; 8 bases are shared with TRBD1. With 7 bases clipped from V and 3 bases from J, the junction kept 3 bases outside the gene matches. The CDR3 extends over 12 amino acids. Germline V gene sequence: CDR1 SGHRS, CDR2 YFSETQ. The CDR3 loop reads CASVGQGYEQYF. CDR3 DNA sequence: TGCGCCAGCGTCGGACAGGGCTACGAGCAGTACTTC.

This clone appeared a few times. The V and J genes are TRBV7-3 and TRBJ2-5, with D perhaps TRBD2 (6 bases). The CDR3 sequence is 12 residues long. Germline assignment: CDR1 SGHTA and CDR2 FQGTGA. V gave up 4 bases and J gave up 7 bases, with 10 bases separating them. CDR3 region: CASSSEGGTQYF. The CDR3, as DNA: TGTGCCAGCAGCTCGGAGGGAGGGACCCAGTACTTC.

This clone has only a few counts. The V and J genes are TRBV18 and TRBJ2-2, with TRBD1 identical over 7 bases. V gave up 1 base and J gave up 3 bases; unmatched junction bases: 2. The CDR3 runs to 15 residues. Germline V gives CDR1 KGHSH, CDR2 LQKENI. As DNA, the CDR3 is TGTGCCAGCTCACCACGTACAGGGGACACCGGGGAGCTGTTTTTT. Encoded protein: CASSPRTGDTGELFF.

The chain combines TRBV7-3 with TRBJ2-7, with TRBD2 identical over 14 bases. There are 14 residues in the CDR3. The V segment lost 5 bases and the J segment 7 bases; nucleotides outside the gene matches: 4. Looked up from germline, CDR1 is SGHTA and CDR2 is FQGTGA. In DNA form, the CDR3 reads TGTGCCAGCAGCCGGGGGACTAGCGGGAGTGAGCAGTACTTC. It yields the protein CASSRGTSGSEQYF.

The table lists this clone with a few counts. V gene TRBV27 combines with J gene TRBJ2-7; D is unresolved. The V end was cut by 5 bases, the J end by 2 bases, with 19 bases between. CDR1 MNHEY and CDR2 SMNVEV come from the germline V gene (reference sequence). The CDR3 runs 16 residues. CDR3 loop: CASSLKLASEAYEQYF. For the CDR3, the DNA is TGTGCCAGCAGTCTAAAGTTGGCTAGTGAAGCCTACGAGCAGTACTTC.

V and J are TRBV7-2 and TRBJ1-1; D call uncertain. The CDR3 is made up of 14 amino acids. Trimming removed 0 bases from V and 2 bases from J, with 7 bases in between. Germline V gene data show CDR1 as SGHTA and CDR2 as FQGNSA. CDR3 in amino acids: CASSLAWQNTEAFF. CDR3 DNA sequence: TGTGCCAGCAGCTTAGCGTGGCAAAACACTGAAGCTTTCTTT. The full variable domain, with the rest looked up from reference TRBV7-2 and TRBJ1-1, is GAGVSQSPSNKVTEKGKDVELRCDPISGHTALYWYRQSLGQGLEFLIYFQGNSAPDKSGLPSDRFSAERTGGSVSTLTIQRTQQEDSAVYLCASSLAWQNTEAFFGQGTRLTVV.

The chain links TRBV6-6 to TRBJ2-1, with D maybe TRBD1 (5 bases). The V end was cut by 3 bases, the J end by 9 bases, with 21 bases between. The CDR3 sequence is 16 residues long. Germline V lookup: CDR1 MNHNY, CDR2 SVGAGI (reference sequence). The CDR3 DNA reads as TGTGCCAGCAGTTATTTCGTGAACTCCCAGGGATTTGAGCAGTTCTTC. Residues: CASSYFVNSQGFEQFF.